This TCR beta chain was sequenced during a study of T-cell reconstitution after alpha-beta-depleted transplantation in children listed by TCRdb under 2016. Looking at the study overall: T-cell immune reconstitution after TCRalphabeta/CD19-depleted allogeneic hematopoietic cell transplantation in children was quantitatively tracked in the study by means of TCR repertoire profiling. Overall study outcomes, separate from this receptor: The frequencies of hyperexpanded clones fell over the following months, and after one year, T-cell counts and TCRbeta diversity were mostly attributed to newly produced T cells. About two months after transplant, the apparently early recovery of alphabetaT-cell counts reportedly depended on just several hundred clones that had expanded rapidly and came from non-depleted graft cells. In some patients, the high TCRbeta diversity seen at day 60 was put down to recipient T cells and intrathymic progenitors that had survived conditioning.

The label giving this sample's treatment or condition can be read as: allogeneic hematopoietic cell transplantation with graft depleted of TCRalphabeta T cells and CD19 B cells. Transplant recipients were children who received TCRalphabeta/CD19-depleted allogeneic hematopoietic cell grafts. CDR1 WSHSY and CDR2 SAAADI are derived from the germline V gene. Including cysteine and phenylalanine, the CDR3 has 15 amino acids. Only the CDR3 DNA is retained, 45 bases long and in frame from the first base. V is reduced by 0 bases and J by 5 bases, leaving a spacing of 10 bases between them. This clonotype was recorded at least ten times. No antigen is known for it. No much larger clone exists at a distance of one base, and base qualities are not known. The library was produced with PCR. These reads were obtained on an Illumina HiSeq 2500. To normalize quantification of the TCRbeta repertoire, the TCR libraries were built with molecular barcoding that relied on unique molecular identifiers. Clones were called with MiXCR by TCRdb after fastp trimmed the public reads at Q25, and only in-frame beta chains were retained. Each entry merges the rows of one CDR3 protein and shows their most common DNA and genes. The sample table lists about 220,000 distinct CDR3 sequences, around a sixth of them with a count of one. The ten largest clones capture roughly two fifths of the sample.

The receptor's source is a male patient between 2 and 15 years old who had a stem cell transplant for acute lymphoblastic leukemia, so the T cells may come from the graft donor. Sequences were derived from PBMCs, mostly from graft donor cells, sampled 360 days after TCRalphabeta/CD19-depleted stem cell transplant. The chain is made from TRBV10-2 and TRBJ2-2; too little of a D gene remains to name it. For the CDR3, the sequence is CASSESTLGTGELFF. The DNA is TGCGCCAGCAGTGAGTCGACGCTGGGAACCGGGGAGCTGTTTTTT.